This T cell receptor (beta chain) is drawn from a study of blood T cell repertoires in COVID-19. Study as a whole: The United States, Italy and Spain were the sources of the acute and convalescent COVID-19 samples. Sources were T cells, B-cell-depleted T cells, or PBMCs; the material itself was cDNA or gDNA.

How the authors handled the data: The authors estimated nucleated cell counts from reference gene primer amplification. Here immunoSEQ multiplex PCR was the method, and the copy in TCRdb shows in-frame clones only, minus some. The V and J calls and clone size were taken over from that table, and D and trimming were inferred from the DNA. The table records roughly 130,000 clones, about four fifths of them present only once. V lost 5 bases, J lost 8 bases, and 9 bases stayed unmatched. Germline-derived CDR1 and CDR2 are SGHVS and FQNEAQ. The CDR3 runs to 15 residues. The clonotype comes from a man in his fifties or sixties with active or convalescent COVID-19. V and J are TRBV7-8 and TRBJ1-2; 12 bases are a match to TRBD1. Sequenced sample: peripheral blood. This chain's CDR3 is CASSGGTGGYQGYTF. The CDR3 DNA reads as TGTGCCAGCAGCGGGGGGACAGGGGGCTATCAAGGCTACACCTTC. Full variable domain (missing parts from reference TRBV7-8 and TRBJ1-2): GAGVSQSPRYKVAKRGQDVALRCDPISGHVSLFWYQQALGQGPEFLTYFQNEAQLDKSGLPSDRFFAERPEGSVSTLKIQRTQQEDSAVYLCASSGGTGGYQGYTFGSGTRLTVV.